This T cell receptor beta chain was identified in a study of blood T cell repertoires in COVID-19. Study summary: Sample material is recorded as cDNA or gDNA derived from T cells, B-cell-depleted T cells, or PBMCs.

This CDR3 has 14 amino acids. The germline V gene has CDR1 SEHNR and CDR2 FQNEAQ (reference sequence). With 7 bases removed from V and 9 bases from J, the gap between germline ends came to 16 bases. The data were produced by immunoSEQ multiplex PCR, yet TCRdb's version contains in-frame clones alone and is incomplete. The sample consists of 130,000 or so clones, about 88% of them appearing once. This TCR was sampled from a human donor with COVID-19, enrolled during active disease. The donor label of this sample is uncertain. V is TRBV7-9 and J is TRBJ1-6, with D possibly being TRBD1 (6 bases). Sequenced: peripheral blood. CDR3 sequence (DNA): TGTGCCAGCAACCCGACAGGCGGTGTTTCACCCCTCCACTTT. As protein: CASNPTGGVSPLHF. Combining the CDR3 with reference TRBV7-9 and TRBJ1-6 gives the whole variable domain DTGVSQNPRHKITKRGQNVTFRCDPISEHNRLYWYRQTLGQGPEFLTYFQNEAQLEKSRLLSDRFSAERPKGSFSTLEIQRTEQGDSAMYLCASNPTGGVSPLHFGNGTRLTVT.